The 25 T cell receptor beta chains in this list originate from one sample, sequenced in a study of blood T cells in healthy people across ages. Sample-barcoded 5' priming and a J-beta primer mix drove a second PCR of roughly 6 to 12 cycles. TCRdb ran MiXCR on the 5' RACE reads and lists one entry per CDR3 protein. This sample carries roughly 680,000 distinct CDR3 sequences, about 50% of them seen once, and the ten largest clones take roughly 13%. Sequenced sample: blood. The receptors derive from a woman older than 75 in good health.

The chain uses TRBV5-1 and TRBJ1-6; D not certain. The CDR3 runs 15 residues. Germline V gives CDR1 SGHRS, CDR2 YFSETQ. The V gene lost 5 bases and the J gene lost 12 bases, with 21 bases spanning the gap. The CDR3: CASSPRSLAWEPLHF. The CDR3 region has the DNA TGCGCCAGCAGTCCCCGTAGTCTTGCCTGGGAACCCCTCCACTTT.

In its sample, this clonotype was seen once. The junction and the germline gene differ at one end; a read error may be behind it. The V gene is TRBV12-3 or TRBV12-4, the J gene TRBJ2-5, with 10 bases fitting TRBD2. CDR3 length: 16 residues. CDR3 in DNA: TGTGCCAGCAGTCCCGGACTAGCGGACAACCAAGAGACCCAGAACTTC. This sequence encodes CASSPGLADNQETQNF.

V gene TRBV6-5 combines with J gene TRBJ1-2; D unclear. The CDR3 spans 18 residues. Trimming removed 0 bases at V and 4 bases at J, with 21 bases between. Germline CDR1 reads MNHEY; CDR2 reads SVGAGI. The CDR3 DNA reads TGTGCCAGCAGTTACTCGAATCTAGGTGCCAGAGCCCGCTATGGCTACACCTTC. Translation: CASSYSNLGARARYGYTF.

The V and J genes are TRBV27 and TRBJ2-3, with a weak D call TRBD1 (6 bases). The germline gives CDR1 MNHEY, CDR2 SMNVEV (reference sequence). The CDR3 covers 16 residues. The ends were cut back, 3 bases at V and 2 bases at J, with 15 bases in the middle. Here the CDR3 reads CASSFRGQSLTDTQYF. CDR3 DNA: TGTGCCAGCAGTTTCAGGGGCCAATCTCTCACAGATACGCAGTATTTT.

This clonotype has more than one count but fewer than ten. The chain carries TRBV5-1 and TRBJ1-2; tentatively, D is TRBD1 (6 bases). The length of the CDR3 is 15 residues. From germline, CDR1 is SGHRS and CDR2 YFSETQ. V gave up 2 bases and J gave up 0 bases, with 11 bases separating them. CDR3 coding DNA: TGCGCCAGCAGCTTTTCAGGGGTGCCTAACTATGGCTACACCTTC. Translation gives CASSFSGVPNYGYTF.

Only a few counts were recorded for this clonotype. A much more abundant neighbour one base away suggests this may be a read error. The chain links TRBV4-2 to TRBJ2-7, with 7 bases that match TRBD2. CDR1 is LGHNA and CDR2 is YNFKEQ in the germline V gene. This CDR3 has 15 amino acids. The CDR3 is CASSQSSTSSDEQYF. CDR3 in DNA: TGTGCCAGCAGCCAAAGTTCGACTAGCTCCGACGAGCAGTACTTC.

CDR3 nucleotide sequence: TGTGCCAGCAGTTCACAGGTAACCCAGCAGCCCCAGCATTTT. As protein: CASSSQVTQQPQHF. The chain uses TRBV12-3 or TRBV12-4 and TRBJ1-5; TRBD1 might be the D (5 bases). There are 14 residues in the CDR3. Trimming stripped 4 bases from V and 7 bases from J, with 14 bases between.

This clonotype was counted many times. This chain connects TRBV29-1 to TRBJ2-5; D gene unclear. The ends were cut back, 3 bases at V and 4 bases at J, with 3 bases in the middle. The length of the CDR3 is 10 residues. The germline V gene encodes CDR1 SQVTM and CDR2 ANQGSEA. Written as DNA, the CDR3 is TGCAGCGTTGAGACAGAGACCCAGTACTTC. This gives the protein CSVETETQYF.

This clonotype was seen ten or more times. The V gene is TRBV10-1, the J gene TRBJ2-7, with D tentatively TRBD2 (5 bases). V was clipped by 2 bases and J by 6 bases, with 8 bases between them. This CDR3 is built from 12 residues. The germline CDR1 and CDR2 sequences are WNHNN and SYGVQD (reference sequence). This CDR3 reads CASSEITSEQYF. The CDR3 DNA reads as TGCGCCAGCAGTGAGATTACTAGCGAGCAGTACTTC.

Concerning this clonotype: One base away lies a much larger clone, so this may be a sequencing read error. The genes are TRBV20-1 and TRBJ2-7, with D possibly matching TRBD2 (7 bases). Germline-derived CDR1 and CDR2 are DFQATT and SNEGSKA (reference sequence). CDR3 size: 16 residues. Trimming took 0 bases from V and 7 from J, leaving 22 bases between them. In DNA, the CDR3 is TGCAGTGCTAGAGATCCGAAACAGCCGGGGGGCAATGAGCAGTACTTC. Protein sequence: CSARDPKQPGGNEQYF.

V usage is TRBV5-6 and J usage is TRBJ1-1, with no clear D. CDR3 length equals 14 residues. The germline CDR1 and CDR2 sequences are SGHDT and YYEEEE. The V and J ends lost 4 bases and 1 base respectively, with 11 bases between them. The DNA of the CDR3 is TGTGCCAGCAGCCCGTCGAAGCCGAACACTGAAGCTTTCTTT. This sequence encodes CASSPSKPNTEAFF.

Concerning this clonotype: A much larger clone lies one base from this, so it may be a read error. J is TRBJ2-5 and V is TRBV20-1; no reliable D call. The CDR3 spans 10 residues. Germline V gene data show CDR1 as DFQATT and CDR2 as SNEGSKA (reference sequence). Trimming left V 1 base short and J 11 bases short, with 8 bases between. The CDR3 coding sequence is TGCAGTGCTAGAGTCGATGAGCAGTACTTC. It yields the protein CSARVDEQYF.

This rearrangement joins TRBV20-1 to TRBJ2-4; D is tentatively TRBD1 or TRBD2 (5 bases each). Matching the DNA end better, TRBJ2-7 makes the J call doubtful. Germline V gene data show CDR1 as DFQATT and CDR2 as SNEGSKA (reference sequence). This CDR3 is built from 12 residues. The CDR3 DNA sequence: TGCAGTGGTCGGGGCGGAACCTACGAGCAGTACTTC. It encodes CSGRGGTYEQYF.

On this clonotype: Possible read error: a much larger clone is one base away. The chain links TRBV27 to TRBJ2-4; unclear D gene. The V end was cut by 4 bases, the J end by 13 bases, with 14 bases between. Looked up from germline, CDR1 is MNHEY and CDR2 is SMNVEV (reference sequence). This CDR3 spans 12 amino acids. The chain's CDR3 is CASSSNRALQYF. CDR3 in DNA: TGTGCCAGCAGTTCCAACCGCGCGCTGCAGTACTTC.

The chain combines TRBV3-1 with TRBJ1-1; D not resolved. The CDR3 runs to 14 residues. Trimming removed 1 base from V and 7 bases from J, with 13 bases in between. The V gene's germline CDR1 is LGHDT and CDR2 YNNKEL (reference sequence). The CDR3 sequence: CASSQVNSENEAFF. The CDR3 DNA reads TGTGCCAGCAGCCAAGTCAACAGTGAGAATGAAGCTTTCTTT.

As DNA, the CDR3 is TGTGCCAGCAGCTTATACTACACCGGGGAGCTGTTTTTT. This gives the protein CASSLYYTGELFF. The chain recombines TRBV7-3 with TRBJ2-2; D uncertain. V was shortened by 2 bases and J by 3 bases, with 4 bases between the two germline ends. This CDR3 has 13 amino acids. CDR1 and CDR2 (germline): SGHTA, FQGTGA.

This clonotype occurred once. This chain joins TRBV4-1 and TRBJ1-2, with 9 bases aligning to TRBD1. The CDR3 consists of 15 residues. The V segment lost 4 bases and the J segment 4 bases; nucleotides outside the gene matches: 7. The germline CDR1 and CDR2 sequences are MGHRA and YSYEKL. CDR3 residues: CASSPGQGIIYGYTF. In DNA form, the CDR3 reads TGCGCCAGCAGCCCCGGACAGGGGATAATCTATGGCTACACCTTC.

This rearrangement joins TRBV3-1 to TRBJ2-1; weak D call: TRBD2 (5 bases). Germline CDR1 is LGHDT and CDR2 is YNNKEL (reference sequence). CDR3 length: 16 amino acids. Trimming cost V 3 bases and J 6 bases, with 18 bases left between them. The CDR3 DNA reads TGTGCCAGCAGCCATAGAGGGAGTGGTGCCGGCAATGAGCAGTTCTTC. Translation: CASSHRGSGAGNEQFF.

This clonotype was counted ten times or more. The V and J genes are TRBV5-1 and TRBJ2-1, with 10 positions matching TRBD2. Germline assignment: CDR1 SGHRS and CDR2 YFSETQ. Germline trimming cut 4 bases from V and 6 bases from J; bases unmatched to any gene: 10. This CDR3 spans 16 amino acids. The CDR3 is CASSAIAGGRVNEQFF. In nucleotides, the CDR3 is TGCGCCAGCAGCGCAATAGCGGGGGGCCGGGTCAATGAGCAGTTCTTC.

A word on this clonotype: Mismatch with germline at one junction end may stem from a read error. The V call is TRBV6-1, the J call TRBJ1-3; D is uncertain. The V gene's germline CDR1 is MNHNS and CDR2 SASEGT. The CDR3 runs to 15 residues. CDR3: CASITGLSSGNTVYF. CDR3 nucleotide sequence: TGTGCCAGCATCACCGGACTGAGCTCTGGAAACACCGTATATTTT.

This clonotype was counted a few times. This may be a read error, as it is one base from a much larger clone. The chain carries TRBV5-1 and TRBJ2-3; possible D gene TRBD2, 5 bases. V was clipped by 2 bases and J by 5 bases, with 12 bases between them. The CDR3 runs 14 residues. The germline gives CDR1 SGHRS, CDR2 YFSETQ. The CDR3 coding sequence is TGCGCCAGCAGCTTCGGGATAGCCCAAGATACGCAGTATTTT. Protein product: CASSFGIAQDTQYF.

The chain combines TRBV4-2 with TRBJ1-1; the D is unclear. V lost 3 bases and J 2 bases, leaving 22 bases between the germline ends. Germline V gene data show CDR1 as LGHNA and CDR2 as YNFKEQ. The CDR3 contains 18 residues. The CDR3 loop is CASSHHAGPEDTNTEAFF. The CDR3, as DNA: TGTGCCAGCAGCCACCACGCCGGCCCCGAGGATACCAACACTGAAGCTTTCTTT.

The chain employs TRBV4-2 and TRBJ2-1, with a weak D call TRBD2 (5 bases). With 2 bases removed from V and 13 bases from J, the gap between germline ends came to 21 bases. Germline loops: CDR1 LGHNA, CDR2 YNFKEQ. The CDR3 runs to 15 residues. The CDR3 DNA reads TGTGCCAGCAGCCAACTAGCAGCAAACCAAGAGACCCAGTTCTTC. Translating it yields CASSQLAANQETQFF.

The rearrangement joins TRBV5-5 to TRBJ1-5, with a weak D call TRBD1 (5 bases). Germline CDR1 and CDR2: SGHKS and YYEKEE (reference sequence). The CDR3 consists of 14 residues. Trimming cost V 7 bases and J 2 bases, with 13 bases left between them. CDR3: CASAPCRGNQPQHF. CDR3 sequence (DNA): TGTGCCAGCGCCCCTTGCAGGGGCAATCAGCCCCAGCATTTT. Drawing the rest from reference TRBV5-5 and TRBJ1-5, the complete variable domain is DAGVTQSPTHLIKTRGQQVTLRCSPISGHKSVSWYQQVLGQGPQFIFQYYEKEERGRGNFPDRFSARQFPNYSSELNVNALLLGDSALYLCASAPCRGNQPQHFGDGTRLSIL.

This clonotype was detected a few times. The J gene is TRBJ1-2, the V gene TRBV12-3 or TRBV12-4; no definite D call. This CDR3 comprises 13 residues. Trimming removed 4 bases from V and 2 bases from J, with 8 bases in between. The CDR3 loop reads CASSSDTNYGYTF. In DNA, the CDR3 is TGTGCCAGCAGTTCCGACACCAACTATGGCTACACCTTC.